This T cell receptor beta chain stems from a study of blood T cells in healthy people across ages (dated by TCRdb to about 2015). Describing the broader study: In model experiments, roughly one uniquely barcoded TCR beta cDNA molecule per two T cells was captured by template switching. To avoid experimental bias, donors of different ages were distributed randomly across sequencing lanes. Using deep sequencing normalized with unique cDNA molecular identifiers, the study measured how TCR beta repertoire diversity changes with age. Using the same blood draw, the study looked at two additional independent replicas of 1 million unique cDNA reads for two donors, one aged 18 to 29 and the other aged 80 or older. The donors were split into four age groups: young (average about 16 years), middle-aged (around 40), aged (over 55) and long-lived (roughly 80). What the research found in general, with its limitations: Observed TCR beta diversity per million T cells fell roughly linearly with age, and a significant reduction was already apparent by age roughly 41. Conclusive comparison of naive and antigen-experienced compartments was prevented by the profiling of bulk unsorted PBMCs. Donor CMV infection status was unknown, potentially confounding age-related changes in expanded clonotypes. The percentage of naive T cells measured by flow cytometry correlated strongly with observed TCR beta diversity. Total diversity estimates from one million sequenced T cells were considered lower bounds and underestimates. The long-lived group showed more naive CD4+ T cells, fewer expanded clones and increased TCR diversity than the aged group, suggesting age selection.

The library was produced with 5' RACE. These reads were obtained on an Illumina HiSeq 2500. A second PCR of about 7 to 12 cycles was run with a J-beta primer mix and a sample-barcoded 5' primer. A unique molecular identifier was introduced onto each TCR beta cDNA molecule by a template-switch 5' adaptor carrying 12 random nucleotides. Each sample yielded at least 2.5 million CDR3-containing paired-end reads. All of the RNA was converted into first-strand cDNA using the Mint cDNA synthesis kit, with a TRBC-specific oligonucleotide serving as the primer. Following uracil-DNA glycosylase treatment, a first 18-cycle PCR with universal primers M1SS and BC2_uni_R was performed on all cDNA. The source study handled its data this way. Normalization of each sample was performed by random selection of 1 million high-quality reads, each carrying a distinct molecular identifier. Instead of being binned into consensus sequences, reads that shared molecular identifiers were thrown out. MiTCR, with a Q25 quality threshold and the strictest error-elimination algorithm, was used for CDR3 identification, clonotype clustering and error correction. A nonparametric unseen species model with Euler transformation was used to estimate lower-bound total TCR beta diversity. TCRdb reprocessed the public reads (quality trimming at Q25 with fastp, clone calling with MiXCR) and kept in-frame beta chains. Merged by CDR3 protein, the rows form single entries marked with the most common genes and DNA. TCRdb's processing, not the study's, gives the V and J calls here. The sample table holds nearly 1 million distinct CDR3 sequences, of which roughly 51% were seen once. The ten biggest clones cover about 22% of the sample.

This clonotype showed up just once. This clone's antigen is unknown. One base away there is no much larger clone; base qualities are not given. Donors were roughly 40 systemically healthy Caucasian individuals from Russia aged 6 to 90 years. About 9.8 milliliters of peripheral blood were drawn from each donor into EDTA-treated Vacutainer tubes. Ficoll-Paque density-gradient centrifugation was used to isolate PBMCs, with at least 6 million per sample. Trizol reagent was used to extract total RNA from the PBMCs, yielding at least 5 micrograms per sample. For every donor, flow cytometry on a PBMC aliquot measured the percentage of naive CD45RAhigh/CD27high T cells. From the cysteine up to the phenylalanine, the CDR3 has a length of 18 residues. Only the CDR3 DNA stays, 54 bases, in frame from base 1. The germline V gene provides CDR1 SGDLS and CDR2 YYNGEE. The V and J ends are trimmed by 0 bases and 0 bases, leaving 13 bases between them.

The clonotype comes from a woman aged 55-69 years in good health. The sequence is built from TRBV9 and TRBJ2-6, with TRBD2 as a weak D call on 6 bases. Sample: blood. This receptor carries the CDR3 CASSVEQDYNSGANVLTF. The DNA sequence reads TGTGCCAGCAGCGTAGAACAGGACTATAACTCTGGGGCCAACGTCCTGACTTTC. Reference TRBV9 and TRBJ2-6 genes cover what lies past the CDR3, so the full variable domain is DSGVTQTPKHLITATGQRVTLRCSPRSGDLSVYWYQQSLDQGLQFLIQYYNGEERAKGNILERFSAQQFPDLHSELNLSSLELGDSALYFCASSVEQDYNSGANVLTFGAGSRLTVL.